The entry below gives a single T cell receptor (beta chain) sequence along with its context. Its target antigen remains unknown. Nothing much larger sits one base from this clone, and base qualities are not available. The cohort was made up of roughly 670 healthy bone marrow donors. Cohort members were all nominally healthy when sampled, although unrecorded immune exposures were likely present. The donor was CMV seronegative and belonged to the group of 352 seronegative cohort members. A peripheral blood sample was provided by each donor, and peripheral blood mononuclear cells were used for TCR beta sequencing. The Qiagen DNeasy Blood Extraction Kit was used to extract genomic DNA from the blood cell samples. CDR1 and CDR2, looked up from the germline V gene, are SNHLY and FYNNEI. The CDR3 sequence holds 15 residues, the cysteine and phenylalanine included. CDR3 DNA is the only sequence kept; it has 45 bases, read in frame from the first base. V is clipped by 3 bases and J by 0 bases, and the sequence between their germline boundaries is 11 bases long.

This record belongs to a study of cytomegalovirus exposure and HLA in healthy donors (dated by TCRdb to about 2017). Some background on the complete study: In an earlier analysis of approximately 500 of the donors, 250 to 300 Gb of sequence data and some 120 million unique TCR beta sequences from approximately 180 million T cells were reported. An early release that covered about 600 HLA-typed donors contained about 300 gigabases of sequencing data and some 87 million unique TCR sequences. Of the roughly 430 genotyped donors, over 65% fell in the genetic ancestry cluster associated with self-reported Caucasian donors. The aim of the study was to test whether cataloging public T cell receptors could identify signatures of past pathogen exposure. The study used immunosequencing to profile the T cell repertoires of some 600 subjects and linked those repertoires to cytomegalovirus serostatus. A separate validation cohort of roughly 120 different subjects was used in addition to the approximately 670-subject first cohort. The study combined high-throughput TCR immunosequencing, statistical association of individual TCRs with disease status, and machine learning to predict cytomegalovirus infection status. A later analysis re-examined previously published TCR beta repertoires from just over 650 donors and added high-resolution HLA genotyping to investigate patterns of TCR occurrence. In the later analysis, no new phenotypic data were used to find candidate immune exposures; instead, reliance was placed on TCR beta sequences and their occurrence across donors. An earlier analysis of several hundred of the donors applied high-throughput TCR beta sequencing to assess whether each TCR beta V gene segment acted as functional or pseudogenic. Donor age, sex, ethnicity and CMV serostatus were compiled alongside the repertoire data. A later genetic analysis took genome-wide SNP genotypes for 398 of the 666 donors and used that subset as a discovery cohort. All discovery cohort repertoires had been generated on a single sequencing platform. Class I and class II HLA loci were covered by the typing at four-digit resolution. The number of donors typed differed by locus, with about 629-630 for A, B, C, DRB1 and DQB1, about 500 for DQA1, 600 to 610 for DPA1, and over 400 for DPB1. Roughly five DR-DQ haplotypes were handled as single units for association and clustering, since linkage in the cohort was strong. Across approximately 400 genotyped donors of the cohort, an average of about 240,000 unique TCR beta nucleotide sequences per donor were sequenced, and around 19% of those sequences were non-productive.

General study outcomes and caveats: Most TCR sequences were observed very rarely across donors, whereas some public TCRs were present in many individuals. Correlated functional status among segregating V segments might reflect linkage disequilibrium, but an unknown experimental factor could not be ruled out. CMV serostatus was the only immune exposure information available for the cohort. According to a later analysis, TCR association rates differed among HLA loci, with DRB1 alleles showing the most associated TCRs and HLA-C alleles showing the fewest. A later analysis found that HLA-associated TCR beta chains were more clonally expanded and had lower generation probabilities than equally common non-associated chains. Because HLA typing was missing for some donors at each locus, association tests included only the typed subset. The cohort was sequenced for TCR beta chains only, and without alpha or paired-chain data the features that could be detected were limited. According to a later analysis, most CMV-associated TCR beta chains appeared to be HLA-restricted, and the HLA associations seemed to be driven largely by CMV exposure. The sequencing pipeline was judged likely to have produced a cluster of highly shared sequence variants as a technical artifact. Broadly in line with IMGT annotations, most TCR beta V segments showed up in productive rearrangements about 87% or about 30% of the time in an earlier analysis of around 600 of the donors. A further reported finding was that TCR beta sequences accurately predicted the HLA-A and HLA-B alleles for most subjects in the first cohort. A few of the identified cytomegalovirus-associated TCR beta chains were confirmed in vitro to be specific for cytomegalovirus antigens. According to a later genetic analysis, donors in an Asian-associated ancestry cluster had fewer N-insertions in productive TCRs than the approximately 710-donor mean. Strong co-occurrence of HLA alleles, especially DR and DQ, made assigning TCR associations to individual alleles difficult. In both the original and validation cohorts, the classifier was reported to diagnose cytomegalovirus status with high specificity and sensitivity. A later analysis reported that several top co-occurrence clusters appeared linked to parvovirus B19, influenza, CMV and Epstein-Barr virus. A total of 150 or so TCR beta chains were listed by the study as associated with cytomegalovirus. In a later genetic analysis, a missense DCLRE1C variant was associated with V-gene and J-gene trimming of TCR beta chains, and the association was replicated in an independent cohort. Some IMGT-functional V segments, including TRBV6-2 and TRBV6-3, could not be told apart with the 87-base-pair reads, so those segments were excluded. Because counts were too low, roughly 16 rarely observed V segments, including chromosome 9 orphons, were excluded from the earlier analysis of fewer than 650 of the donors. It was suggested by the authors that the approach could potentially be generalized to other disease states and immunological phenotypes. Roughly uniform sequencing depth across donors was assumed in presence/absence analyses, although this assumption may not hold. At a false discovery rate of 0.05, a later analysis linked around 15,000 TCR beta sequences to specific HLA alleles.

The method behind the library was the immunoSEQ multiplex PCR assay. For the multiplex PCR, a mixture combining 60 forward primers for TCR Vbeta segments and 13 reverse primers for TCR Jbeta segments was used. The CDR3 region of rearranged TCR beta genes was amplified from genomic DNA by a multiplex PCR assay. The amplified TCR beta libraries were sequenced on the Illumina HiSeq System as 87-base-pair reads. As for the original processing: A later analysis tallied around 87 million unique TCR beta chains across the roughly 610 repertoires, and some 12 million of those chains were shared by two or more donors. Raw reads were error-corrected and collapsed into unique sequences by a nearest-neighbor algorithm in which closely related sequences were merged to remove PCR and sequencing errors. CDR3 sequences were aligned to IMGT reference sequences to assign V, D and J gene segments. For a sequence to be retained, at least a six-nucleotide match to both a V gene segment and a J gene segment was required. A rearrangement counted as productive if the CDR3 had no stop codons and remained in frame with V and J, and every other rearrangement counted as non-productive. CDR3 was defined according to IMGT convention as the region running from the second conserved V-encoded cysteine to the conserved J-encoded phenylalanine. The earlier analysis of around 640 of the donors excluded sequences that lacked an unambiguous match to a single V gene segment. In an earlier analysis of about 590 of the donors, a V segment was called functional when productive rearrangements were above 56.7%, and segregating when the standard deviation between donors exceeded 5%. A statistical classification framework was developed to diagnose cytomegalovirus status using the catalog of TCR beta chain sequences. A later analysis assigned V and J genes by comparing TCR nucleotide sequences with IMGT/GENE-DB human TR gene sequences. The TCRdist pipeline was used in a later analysis to assign CDR3 sequences and most-parsimonious VDJ recombination scenarios. A later analysis defined each TCR beta chain by its CDR3 amino acid sequence plus V-gene family, and excluded reads lacking a unique V-gene family. As a way to deal with suspected cross-contamination and a sequencing artifact, a later analysis dropped approximately 590 nucleotide sequences that were highly shared and had low generation probability. A later analysis calculated a clonal expansion index for each public chain from normalized within-repertoire ranks of inferred template counts. Generation probabilities in a later analysis came from a VDJ recombination model fitted to out-of-frame rearrangements, and those results were checked against IGoR. Hypergeometric tests were used in a later analysis to score TCR-TCR, TCR-HLA and TCR-CMV co-occurrence, with a repertoire-size bias correction applied to the TCR pairs. False discovery rates were estimated in a later analysis by permuting HLA or CMV assignments 20 times. In a later analysis, co-occurring TCRs were grouped using DBSCAN, and TCRdist sequence similarity was added for clustering within HLA-allele-positive subsets. Repertoires with fewer than 30,000 or more than 120,000 public chains, plus five repertoires with anomalous nucleotide sharing, were excluded from co-occurrence clustering. TCRdb holds this immuneACCESS table with in-frame rearrangements only. Some clones are missing; in checked studies, unresolved V genes explain under half, and the rest has no known cause. V, J and clone size derive from that table, while D and trimming were established from the DNA sequence. Recorded for this sample are about 83,000 clones; roughly 75% of them occurred a single time. Of the sample, 4% to 5% falls within the top ten clones.

This clonotype was sampled from a man in his 60s in good health and CMV-seronegative. The receptor chain draws on TRBV2 and TRBJ2-5; TRBD1 might be the D gene, on 6 matching bases. Sequenced sample: PBMCs. At the DNA level, the sequence is TGTGCCAGCAGTGAGGGGGCTAAACACCAAGAGACCCAGTACTTC. This translates into CASSEGAKHQETQYF.